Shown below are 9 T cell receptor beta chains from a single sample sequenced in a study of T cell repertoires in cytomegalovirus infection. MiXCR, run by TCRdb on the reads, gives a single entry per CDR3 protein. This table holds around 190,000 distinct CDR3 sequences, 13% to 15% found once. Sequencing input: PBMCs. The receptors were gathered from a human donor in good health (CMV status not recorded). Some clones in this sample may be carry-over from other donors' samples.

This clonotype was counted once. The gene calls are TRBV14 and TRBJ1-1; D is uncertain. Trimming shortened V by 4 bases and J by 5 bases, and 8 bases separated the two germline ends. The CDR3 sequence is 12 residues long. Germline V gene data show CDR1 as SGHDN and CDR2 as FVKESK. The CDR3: CASSPSWTEAFF. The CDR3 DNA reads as TGTGCCAGCAGCCCTTCGTGGACTGAAGCTTTCTTT.

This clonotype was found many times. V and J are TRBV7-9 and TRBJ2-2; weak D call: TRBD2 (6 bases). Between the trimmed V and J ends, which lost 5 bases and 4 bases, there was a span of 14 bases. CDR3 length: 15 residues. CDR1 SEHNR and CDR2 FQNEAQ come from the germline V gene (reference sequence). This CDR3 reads CASSLGPGGTGELFF. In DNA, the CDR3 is TGTGCCAGCAGCCTGGGACCCGGGGGCACCGGGGAGCTGTTTTTT.

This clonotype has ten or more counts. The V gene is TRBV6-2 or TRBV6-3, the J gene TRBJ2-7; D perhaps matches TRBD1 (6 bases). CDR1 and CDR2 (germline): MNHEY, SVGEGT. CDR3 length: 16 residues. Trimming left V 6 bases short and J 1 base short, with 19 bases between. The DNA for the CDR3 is TGTGCCAGCAGCGCCCCGGACAGCAAAGTGTCCTACGAGCAGTACTTC. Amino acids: CASSAPDSKVSYEQYF.

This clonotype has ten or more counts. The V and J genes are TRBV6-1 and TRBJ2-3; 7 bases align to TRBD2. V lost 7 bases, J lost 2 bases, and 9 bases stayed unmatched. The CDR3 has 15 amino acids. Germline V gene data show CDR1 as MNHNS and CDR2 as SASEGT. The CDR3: CASTDPGTNTDTQYF. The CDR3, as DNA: TGTGCCAGCACCGATCCCGGGACTAACACAGATACGCAGTATTTT.

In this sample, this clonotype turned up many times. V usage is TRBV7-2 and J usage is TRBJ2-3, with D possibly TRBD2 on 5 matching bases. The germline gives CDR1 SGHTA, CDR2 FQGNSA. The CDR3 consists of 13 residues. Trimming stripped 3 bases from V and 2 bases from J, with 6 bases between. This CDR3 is CASSFDYTDTQYF. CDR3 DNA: TGTGCCAGCAGCTTCGACTACACAGATACGCAGTATTTT.

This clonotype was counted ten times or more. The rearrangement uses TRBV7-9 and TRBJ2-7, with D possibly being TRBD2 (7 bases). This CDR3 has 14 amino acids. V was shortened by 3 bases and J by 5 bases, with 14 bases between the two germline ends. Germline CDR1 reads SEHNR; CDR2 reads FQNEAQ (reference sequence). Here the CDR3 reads CASSFGGPPNEQYF. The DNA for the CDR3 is TGTGCCAGCAGCTTCGGGGGGCCACCTAACGAGCAGTACTTC.

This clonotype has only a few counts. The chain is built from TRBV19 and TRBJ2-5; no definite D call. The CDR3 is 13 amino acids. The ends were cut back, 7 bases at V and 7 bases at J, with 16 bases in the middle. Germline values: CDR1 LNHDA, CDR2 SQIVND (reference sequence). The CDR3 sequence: CASTKRLGRTQYF. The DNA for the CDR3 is TGTGCCAGTACTAAGAGGCTTGGTCGGACCCAGTACTTC.

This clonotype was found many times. CDR3 DNA: TGTGCCAGCACCCTGCGGTTGAACACTGAAGCTTTCTTT. It codes for CASTLRLNTEAFF. This sequence joins TRBV7-9 and TRBJ1-1; D not certain. The CDR3 runs 13 residues. Trimming shortened V by 7 bases and J by 0 bases, and 9 bases separated the two germline ends. Germline assignment: CDR1 SEHNR and CDR2 FQNEAQ (reference sequence). Full variable domain (outside the CDR3, taken from reference TRBV7-9 and TRBJ1-1): DTGVSQNPRHKITKRGQNVTFRCDPISEHNRLYWYRQTLGQGPEFLTYFQNEAQLEKSRLLSDRFSAERPKGSFSTLEIQRTEQGDSAMYLCASTLRLNTEAFFGQGTRLTVV.

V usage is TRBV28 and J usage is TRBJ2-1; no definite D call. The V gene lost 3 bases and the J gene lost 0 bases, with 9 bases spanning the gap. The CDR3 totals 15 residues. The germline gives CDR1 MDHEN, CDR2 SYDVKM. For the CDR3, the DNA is TGTGCCAGCAGTTTGTTAGGTTACTCCTACAATGAGCAGTTCTTC. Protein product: CASSLLGYSYNEQFF.